These 16 T cell receptor beta chains originate from one sample sequenced in a study of T cell responses to AZD1222 COVID-19 vaccine. The protocol was immunoSEQ multiplex PCR, while the TCRdb copy is restricted to in-frame clones and leaves out a portion. Counted here are about 110,000 clones, roughly 90% occurring once; the ten biggest clones make up roughly 18%. The starting material was peripheral blood, obtained on day 0 of AZD1222 vaccination. The origin of the receptors is an adult in good health.

This rearrangement joins TRBV4-2 to TRBJ2-7; the match to TRBD2 covers 12 bases. J lost 3 bases, V lost 5 bases, and 5 bases had no gene match. The germline V gene has CDR1 LGHNA and CDR2 YNFKEQ. The CDR3 sequence is 15 residues long. Written as DNA, the CDR3 is TGTGCCAGCAGCGAGACTAGCGGGGGAATCTACGAGCAGTACTTC. This codes for CASSETSGGIYEQYF.

The chain has TRBV20-1 and TRBJ2-1; 9 nucleotides line up with TRBD2. The CDR3 runs 16 residues. The trim removed 3 bases at V and 1 base at J, leaving 7 bases unmatched. Germline V gene sequence: CDR1 DFQATT, CDR2 SNEGSKA (reference sequence). The CDR3 bases are TGCAGTGCTAGTCCGGTTGCGGGAGGGTCCTACAATGAGCAGTTCTTC. Its translation is CSASPVAGGSYNEQFF.

The rearrangement joins TRBV9 to TRBJ2-1; D not certain. With 0 bases removed from V and 0 bases from J, the gap between germline ends came to 7 bases. Germline lookup yields CDR1 SGDLS and CDR2 YYNGEE. The CDR3 totals 15 residues. CDR3 amino acids: CASSVGGYSYNEQFF. The CDR3 DNA follows: TGTGCCAGCAGCGTAGGTGGATACTCCTACAATGAGCAGTTCTTC. The full variable domain, in which reference TRBV9 and TRBJ2-1 provide the parts outside the CDR3, is DSGVTQTPKHLITATGQRVTLRCSPRSGDLSVYWYQQSLDQGLQFLIQYYNGEERAKGNILERFSAQQFPDLHSELNLSSLELGDSALYFCASSVGGYSYNEQFFGPGTRLTVL.

CDR3 coding DNA: TGTGCCAGCACCCTGGAGGGTGCAACTAATGAAAAACTGTTTTTT. This encodes CASTLEGATNEKLFF. The V and J genes are TRBV21-1 and TRBJ1-4. TRBV21-1 is a known pseudogene. The CDR3 has 15 residues.

The V gene is TRBV24-1, the J gene TRBJ2-3, with D perhaps given as TRBD1 or TRBD2 (5 bases each). Trimming took 3 bases from V and 0 from J, leaving 12 bases between them. The germline CDR1 and CDR2 sequences are KGHDR and SFDVKD. The CDR3 consists of 16 residues. The CDR3: CATSDLSRDSTDTQYF. The CDR3, as DNA: TGTGCCACCAGTGATCTCTCTCGGGACAGCACAGATACGCAGTATTTT.

This chain connects TRBV6-5 to TRBJ2-7; 13 bases map to TRBD2. V dropped 8 bases and J dropped 3; count of bases not matched to a gene: 1. The CDR3 consists of 13 residues. CDR1 and CDR2 from the germline V gene are MNHEY and SVGAGI. This chain's CDR3 is CASGLAGVYEQYV. CDR3 sequence (DNA): TGTGCCAGCGGACTAGCGGGAGTCTACGAGCAGTACGTC.

The chain employs TRBV4-3 and TRBJ1-2, with 7 bases that match TRBD1. V lost 2 bases, J lost 2 bases, and 5 bases stayed unmatched. Germline CDR1 and CDR2: LGHNA and YSLEER. CDR3 length: 15 amino acids. The CDR3 DNA follows: TGCGCCAGCAGCCAAACACCGGGACAGAACTATGGCTACACCTTC. The encoded protein is CASSQTPGQNYGYTF.

The chain uses TRBV18 and TRBJ2-3; TRBD2 matches 11 bases. Germline CDR1 KGHSH, CDR2 LQKENI. The junction had 3 bases not matched to a gene; V was cut back by 2 bases and J by 2 bases. The CDR3 sequence is 16 residues long. The CDR3 spells CASSPKTSGATDTQYF. Written as DNA, the CDR3 is TGTGCCAGCTCACCAAAGACTAGCGGGGCCACAGATACGCAGTATTTT.

CDR3: CASSPGLTDTQYF. For the CDR3, the DNA is TGTGCCAGTTCTCCAGGGCTCACAGATACGCAGTATTTT. The chain uses TRBV19 and TRBJ2-3; a weak D match, TRBD1 (5 bases). V was clipped by 8 bases and J by 2 bases, with 11 bases between them. The length of the CDR3 is 13 residues. In germline, CDR1 is LNHDA, CDR2 SQIVND (reference sequence).

The chain combines TRBV19 with TRBJ2-5, with D perhaps assigned TRBD1 or TRBD2 (5 bases each). Germline-derived CDR1 and CDR2 are LNHDA and SQIVND (reference sequence). V lost 5 bases and J 7 bases, leaving 17 bases between the germline ends. CDR3 length: 14 amino acids. The CDR3 loop is CASSPRDLSGTQYF. CDR3 bases: TGTGCCAGTAGTCCCCGGGACCTCTCGGGGACCCAGTACTTC.

The chain employs TRBV10-3 and TRBJ2-3; 11 bases fit TRBD2. This CDR3 is built from 15 residues. Germline trimming cut 6 bases from V and 5 bases from J; bases unmatched to any gene: 7. Germline V gene data show CDR1 as ENHRY and CDR2 as SYGVKD. CDR3 nucleotide sequence: TGTGCCATCAGCATACTAGCGGGGGCGGAAGATACGCAGTATTTT. Its translation: CAISILAGAEDTQYF.

The gene calls are TRBV19 and TRBJ1-2; D remains unclear. V gave up 9 bases and J gave up 7 bases, with 18 bases separating them. CDR3 length: 13 amino acids. The V gene's germline CDR1 is LNHDA and CDR2 SQIVND (reference sequence). CDR3 nucleotides: TGTGCCAGCCTCTCCGAGGGCTCGGCTGGCTACACCTTC. Translated: CASLSEGSAGYTF.

This sequence joins TRBV5-1 and TRBJ2-3; 8 bases are shared with TRBD1. Germline V gives CDR1 SGHRS, CDR2 YFSETQ. J lost 0 bases, V lost 2 bases, and 8 bases had no gene match. The CDR3 extends over 17 amino acids. This chain's CDR3 is CASSFNRDRPSTDTQYF. DNA of the CDR3: TGCGCCAGCAGCTTTAACCGGGACAGGCCTAGCACAGATACGCAGTATTTT.

The chain joins TRBV27 to TRBJ1-5; D uncertain. The CDR3 has 14 amino acids. CDR1 MNHEY and CDR2 SMNVEV come from the germline V gene (reference sequence). Trimming removed 3 bases at V and 2 bases at J, with 8 bases between. CDR3 coding DNA: TGTGCCAGCAGTTTCGGCGGACGCAATCAGCCCCAGCATTTT. It encodes CASSFGGRNQPQHF.

This clone occurred once. V gene TRBV6-5 combines with J gene TRBJ1-2; 7 bases are shared with TRBD1. CDR1 is MNHEY and CDR2 is SVGAGI in the germline V gene. V lost 8 bases to trimming and J lost 4 bases; unmatched junction nucleotides: 7. CDR3 size: 13 residues. Written as DNA, the CDR3 is TGTGCCAGCTCAGGGGAGGGGGCCTATGGCTACACCTTC. It is translated as CASSGEGAYGYTF.

The chain uses TRBV20-1 and TRBJ2-1, with unresolved D. V lost 1 base, J lost 9 bases, and 7 bases lay in between. This CDR3 spans 11 amino acids. Germline CDR1 is DFQATT and CDR2 is SNEGSKA (reference sequence). CDR3 DNA: TGCAGTGCTAGAGTGGGTGGTGAGCAGTTCTTC. This sequence encodes CSARVGGEQFF.